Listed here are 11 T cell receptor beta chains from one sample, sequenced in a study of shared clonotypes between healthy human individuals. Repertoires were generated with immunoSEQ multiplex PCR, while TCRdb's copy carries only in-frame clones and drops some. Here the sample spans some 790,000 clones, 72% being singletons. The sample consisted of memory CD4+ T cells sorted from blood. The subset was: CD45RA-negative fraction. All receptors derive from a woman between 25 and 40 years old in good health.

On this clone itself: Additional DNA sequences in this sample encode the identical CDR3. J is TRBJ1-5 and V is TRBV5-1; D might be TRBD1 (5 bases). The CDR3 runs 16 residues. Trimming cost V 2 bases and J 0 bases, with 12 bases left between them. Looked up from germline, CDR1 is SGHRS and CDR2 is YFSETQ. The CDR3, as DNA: TGCGCCAGCAGCTTATCAGGGTCGTATAGCAATCAGCCCCAGCATTTT. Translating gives CASSLSGSYSNQPQHF.

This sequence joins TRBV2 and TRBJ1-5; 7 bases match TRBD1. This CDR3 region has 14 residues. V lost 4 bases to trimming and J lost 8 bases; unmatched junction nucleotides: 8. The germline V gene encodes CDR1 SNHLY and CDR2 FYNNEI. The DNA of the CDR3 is TGTGCCAGCAGTGGGGACATCCAGGGGGAGCCCCAGCATTTT. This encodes CASSGDIQGEPQHF.

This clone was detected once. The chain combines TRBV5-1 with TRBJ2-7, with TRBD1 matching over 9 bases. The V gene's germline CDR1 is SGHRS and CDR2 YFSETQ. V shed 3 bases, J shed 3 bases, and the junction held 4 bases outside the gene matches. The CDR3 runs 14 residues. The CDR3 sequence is CASSYRQGGYEQYF. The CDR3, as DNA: TGCGCCAGCAGCTACCGACAGGGGGGCTACGAGCAGTACTTC.

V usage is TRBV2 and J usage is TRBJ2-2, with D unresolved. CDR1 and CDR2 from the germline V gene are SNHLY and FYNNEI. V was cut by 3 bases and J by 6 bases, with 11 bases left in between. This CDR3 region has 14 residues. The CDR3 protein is CASSDFTSAGELFF. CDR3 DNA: TGTGCCAGCAGTGACTTTACATCGGCCGGGGAGCTGTTTTTT.

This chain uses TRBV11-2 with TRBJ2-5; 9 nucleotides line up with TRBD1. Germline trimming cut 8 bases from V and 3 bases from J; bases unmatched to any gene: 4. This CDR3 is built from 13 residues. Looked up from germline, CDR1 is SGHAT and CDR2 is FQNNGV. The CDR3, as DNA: TGTGCCAGCGGGTGGACAGGGGAAGAGACCCAGTACTTC. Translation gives CASGWTGEETQYF.

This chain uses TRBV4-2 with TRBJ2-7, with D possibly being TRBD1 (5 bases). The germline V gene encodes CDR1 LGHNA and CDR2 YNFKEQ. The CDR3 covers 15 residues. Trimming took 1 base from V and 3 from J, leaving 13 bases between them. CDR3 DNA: TGTGCCAGCAGCCAAGCAGACAGCAGCAACTACGAGCAGTACTTC. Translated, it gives CASSQADSSNYEQYF.

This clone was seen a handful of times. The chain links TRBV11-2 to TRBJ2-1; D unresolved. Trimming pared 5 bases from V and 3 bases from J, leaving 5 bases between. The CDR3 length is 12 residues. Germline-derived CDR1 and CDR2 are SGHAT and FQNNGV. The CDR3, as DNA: TGTGCCAGCAGCCGCGACTACAATGAGCAGTTCTTC. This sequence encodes CASSRDYNEQFF.

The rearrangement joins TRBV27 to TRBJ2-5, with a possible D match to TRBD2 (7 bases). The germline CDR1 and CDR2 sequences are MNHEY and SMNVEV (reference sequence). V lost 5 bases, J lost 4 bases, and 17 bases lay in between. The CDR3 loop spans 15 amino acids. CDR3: CASSPYGGRRETQYF. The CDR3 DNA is TGTGCCAGCAGTCCATACGGGGGGCGCCGAGAGACCCAGTACTTC.

The CDR3 region has the DNA TGTGCCAGCAGTGCAAAACAGGGGGCAGTAACTGAAGCTTTCTTT. Translating gives CASSAKQGAVTEAFF. The chain combines TRBV25-1 with TRBJ1-1, with 9 bases aligning to TRBD1. Germline CDR1 is MGHDK and CDR2 is SYGVNS. The V segment lost 4 bases and the J segment 5 bases; nucleotides outside the gene matches: 8. The CDR3 totals 15 residues.

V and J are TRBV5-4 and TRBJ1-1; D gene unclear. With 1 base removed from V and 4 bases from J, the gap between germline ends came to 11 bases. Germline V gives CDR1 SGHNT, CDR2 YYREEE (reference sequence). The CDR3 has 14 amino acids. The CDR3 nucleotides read TGTGCCAGCAGCTTGTCCCCGGGAAGCACTGAAGCTTTCTTT. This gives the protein CASSLSPGSTEAFF. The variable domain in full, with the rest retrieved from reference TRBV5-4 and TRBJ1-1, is ETGVTQSPTHLIKTRGQQVTLRCSSQSGHNTVSWYQQALGQGPQFIFQYYREEENGRGNFPPRFSGLQFPNYSSELNVNALELDDSALYLCASSLSPGSTEAFFGQGTRLTVV.

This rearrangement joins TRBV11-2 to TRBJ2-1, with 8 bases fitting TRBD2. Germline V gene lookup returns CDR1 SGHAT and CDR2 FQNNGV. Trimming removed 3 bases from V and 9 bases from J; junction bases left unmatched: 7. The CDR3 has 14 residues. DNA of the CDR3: TGTGCCAGCAGCTTCGGGACTAGTTGGGGTGAGCAGTTCTTC. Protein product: CASSFGTSWGEQFF. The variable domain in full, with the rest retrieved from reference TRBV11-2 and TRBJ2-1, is EAGVAQSPRYKIIEKRQSVAFWCNPISGHATLYWYQQILGQGPKLLIQFQNNGVVDDSQLPKDRFSAERLKGVDSTLKIQPAKLEDSAVYLCASSFGTSWGEQFFGPGTRLTVL.